The clone carrying this T cell receptor beta chain was counted a few times. The entry originates in a study of blood T cell repertoires in COVID-19. Study background: The study drew acute and convalescent COVID-19 samples from the United States, Italy and Spain. Sources were T cells, B-cell-depleted T cells, or PBMCs; the material itself was cDNA or gDNA.

As originally analysed: Scientists estimated how many nucleated cells there were by amplifying reference gene primers. Clones were sequenced by immunoSEQ multiplex PCR, and TCRdb holds only the in-frame ones, with some missing. D and trimming come from the DNA, and the V and J calls and clone size come from that table. Of about 230,000 clones detected, roughly 84% appear once; the ten largest clones hold under 30%. Trimming took 8 bases from V and 1 from J; bases not matched to a gene: 4. The CDR3 is made up of 13 amino acids. Germline V lookup: CDR1 LNHDA, CDR2 SQIVND (reference sequence). The rearrangement uses TRBV19 and TRBJ1-1; 7 bases fit TRBD1. The material sequenced was peripheral blood. The clonotype was recovered from a middle-aged man with acute or convalescent COVID-19. CDR3 loop: CASLRQGNTEAFF. The CDR3 bases are TGTGCCAGTCTTAGACAGGGGAACACTGAAGCTTTCTTT.